A single sample gave rise to the 8 T cell receptor beta chains below, sequenced in a study of blood T cells in healthy people across ages. The authors ran a second PCR of about 7 to 11 cycles using a sample-barcoded 5' primer and a J-beta primer mix. One entry per CDR3 protein results from TCRdb running MiXCR on the 5' RACE reads. The sample records fewer than 1,000,000 distinct CDR3 sequences, about 42% being singletons. The sequenced sample consisted of blood. The receptor set was obtained from a man at least 80 years old in good health.

The chain employs TRBV4-1 and TRBJ1-2; D is undetermined. V was cut by 0 bases and J by 4 bases, with 12 bases left in between. Germline V gene sequence: CDR1 MGHRA, CDR2 YSYEKL. The CDR3 has 15 residues. The CDR3 reads CASSQEGRSAYGYTF. The CDR3 DNA follows: TGCGCCAGCAGCCAAGAGGGCAGGAGTGCCTATGGCTACACCTTC.

For this clonotype: At one boundary the junction diverges from the germline segment, which might be a read error. V is TRBV5-1 and J is TRBJ2-1; D may be TRBD1 or TRBD2 (6 bases each). The germline CDR1 and CDR2 sequences are SGHRS and YFSETQ. The CDR3 contains 17 residues. The CDR3 here is CASSWTSGRDTYDEQFF. CDR3 DNA sequence: TGCGCCAGCAGCTGGACCTCTGGGCGGGACACCTACGATGAGCAGTTCTTC.

The chain has TRBV20-1 and TRBJ2-5, with TRBD2 matching 9 bases. The J call may be wrong; the DNA end is better matched by TRBJ2-7. Germline loops: CDR1 DFQATT, CDR2 SNEGSKA (reference sequence). The CDR3 consists of 12 residues. This CDR3 is CSAGGLANEQYF. CDR3 bases: TGCAGTGCTGGAGGACTAGCGAACGAGCAGTACTTC.

The chain recombines TRBV25-1 with TRBJ1-2; 7 bases agree with TRBD1. CDR1 MGHDK and CDR2 SYGVNS come from the germline V gene. V lost 6 bases, J lost 0 bases, and 4 bases stayed unmatched. The CDR3 is 14 residues long. The CDR3 DNA reads as TGTGCCAGCAGGAAACAGGGGCCTAACTATGGCTACACCTTC. Residues: CASRKQGPNYGYTF.

This clonotype appeared once. The rearrangement links TRBV6-6 to TRBJ2-7; perhaps TRBD1 as D (5 bases). The V end lost 8 bases, the J end lost 2 bases, and 10 bases lay between the germline ends. Germline V gene data show CDR1 as MNHNY and CDR2 as SVGAGI (reference sequence). CDR3 length: 12 residues. The CDR3 loop is CASLDNPYEQYF. In nucleotides, the CDR3 is TGTGCCAGCTTGGACAATCCCTACGAGCAGTACTTC.

This sequence joins TRBV20-1 and TRBJ2-5, with D possibly being TRBD1 (6 bases). Trimming left V 0 bases short and J 4 bases short, with 15 bases between. The V gene's germline CDR1 is DFQATT and CDR2 SNEGSKA (reference sequence). CDR3 length equals 15 residues. The CDR3: CSARDIGGFGETQYF. The CDR3 DNA sequence: TGCAGTGCTAGAGATATAGGGGGATTTGGAGAGACCCAGTACTTC.

The chain uses TRBV6-2 or TRBV6-3 and TRBJ1-5; perhaps TRBD1 as D (6 bases). The CDR3 totals 16 residues. V shed 5 bases and J shed 0 bases, with 14 bases lying between them. CDR1 is MNHEY, CDR2 SVGEGT, per germline. This CDR3 reads CASSVGGSLSNQPQHF. The CDR3 DNA reads as TGTGCCAGCAGTGTCGGGGGCTCCCTTAGCAATCAGCCCCAGCATTTT.

The rearrangement joins TRBV12-3 or TRBV12-4 to TRBJ1-4; D is unclear. Trimming shortened V by 4 bases and J by 6 bases, and 12 bases separated the two germline ends. The CDR3 has 14 residues. CDR3 in amino acids: CASSSGRMDEKLFF. The DNA of the CDR3 is TGTGCCAGCAGTTCTGGGCGTATGGATGAAAAACTGTTTTTT.